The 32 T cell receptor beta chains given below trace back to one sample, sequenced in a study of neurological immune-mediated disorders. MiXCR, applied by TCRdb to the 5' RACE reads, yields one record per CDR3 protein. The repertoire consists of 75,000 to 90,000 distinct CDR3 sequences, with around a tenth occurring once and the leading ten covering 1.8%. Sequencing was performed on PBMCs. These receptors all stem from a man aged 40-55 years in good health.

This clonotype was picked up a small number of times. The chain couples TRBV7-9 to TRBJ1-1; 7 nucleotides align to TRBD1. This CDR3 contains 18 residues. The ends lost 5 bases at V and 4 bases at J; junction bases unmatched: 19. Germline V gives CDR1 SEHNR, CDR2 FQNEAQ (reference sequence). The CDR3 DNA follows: TGTGCCAGCAGCCCACCGTTCAAAGAAAGTCCAGGGGGCACTGAAGCTTTCTTT. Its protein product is CASSPPFKESPGGTEAFF.

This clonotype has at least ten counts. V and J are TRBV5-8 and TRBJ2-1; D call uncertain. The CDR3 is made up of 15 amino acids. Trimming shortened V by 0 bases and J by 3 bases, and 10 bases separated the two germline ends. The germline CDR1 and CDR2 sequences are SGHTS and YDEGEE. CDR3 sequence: CASSLGGYDYNEQFF. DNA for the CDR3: TGTGCCAGCAGCTTGGGGGGATACGACTACAATGAGCAGTTCTTC. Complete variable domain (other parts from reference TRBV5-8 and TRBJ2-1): EAGVTQSPTHLIKTRGQQATLRCSPISGHTSVYWYQQALGLGLQFLLWYDEGEERNRGNFPPRFSGRQFPNYSSELNVNALELEDSALYLCASSLGGYDYNEQFFGPGTRLTVL.

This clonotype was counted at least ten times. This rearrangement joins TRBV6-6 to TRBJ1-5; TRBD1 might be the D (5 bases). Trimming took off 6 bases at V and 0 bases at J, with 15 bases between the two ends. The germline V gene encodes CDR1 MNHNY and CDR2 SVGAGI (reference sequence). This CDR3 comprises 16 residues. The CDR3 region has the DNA TGTGCCAGCAGCCGAGGGGACGGTGATAGCAATCAGCCCCAGCATTTT. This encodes CASSRGDGDSNQPQHF.

CDR3 region: CAIRGQVGAPEAFF. The CDR3 DNA is TGTGCCATCAGGGGGCAGGTTGGGGCTCCTGAAGCTTTCTTT. V usage is TRBV10-3 and J usage is TRBJ1-1, with D perhaps matching TRBD1 (5 bases). CDR3 length: 14 residues. Germline V gives CDR1 ENHRY, CDR2 SYGVKD. The ends were cut back, 6 bases at V and 6 bases at J, with 17 bases in the middle.

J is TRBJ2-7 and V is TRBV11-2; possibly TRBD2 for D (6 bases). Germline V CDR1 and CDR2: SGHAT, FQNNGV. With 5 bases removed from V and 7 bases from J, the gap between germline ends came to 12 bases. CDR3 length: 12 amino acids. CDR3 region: CASSTRGGEQYF. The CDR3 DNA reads TGTGCCAGCAGCACCCGGGGAGGAGAGCAGTACTTC. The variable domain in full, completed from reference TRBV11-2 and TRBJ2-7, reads EAGVAQSPRYKIIEKRQSVAFWCNPISGHATLYWYQQILGQGPKLLIQFQNNGVVDDSQLPKDRFSAERLKGVDSTLKIQPAKLEDSAVYLCASSTRGGEQYFGPGTRLTVT.

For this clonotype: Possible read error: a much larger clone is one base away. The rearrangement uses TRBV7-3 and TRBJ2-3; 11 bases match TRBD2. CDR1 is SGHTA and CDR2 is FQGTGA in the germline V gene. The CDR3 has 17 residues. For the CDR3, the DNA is TGTGTCAGCAGCTTAATACCGACTAGCGGGATAACAGATACGCAGTATTTT. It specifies CVSSLIPTSGITDTQYF.

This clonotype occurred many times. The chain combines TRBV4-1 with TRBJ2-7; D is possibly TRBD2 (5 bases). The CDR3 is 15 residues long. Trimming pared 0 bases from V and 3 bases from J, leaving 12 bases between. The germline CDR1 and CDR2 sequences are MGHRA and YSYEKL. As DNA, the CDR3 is TGCGCCAGCAGCCAAGAATTATCGAGGGACTACGAGCAGTACTTC. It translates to CASSQELSRDYEQYF.

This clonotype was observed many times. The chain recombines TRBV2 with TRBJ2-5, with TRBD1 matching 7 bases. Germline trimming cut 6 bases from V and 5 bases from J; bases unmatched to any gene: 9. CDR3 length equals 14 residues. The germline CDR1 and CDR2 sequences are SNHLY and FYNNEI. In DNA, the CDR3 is TGTGCCAGCAGCTCTACAGGGGTCGGCGAGACCCAGTACTTC. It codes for CASSSTGVGETQYF.

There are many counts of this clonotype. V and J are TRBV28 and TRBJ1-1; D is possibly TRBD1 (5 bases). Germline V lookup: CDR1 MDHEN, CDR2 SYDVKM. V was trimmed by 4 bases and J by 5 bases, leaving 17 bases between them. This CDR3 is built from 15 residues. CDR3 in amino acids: CASSSPRGRGTEAFF. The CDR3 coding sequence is TGTGCCAGCAGTTCTCCTCGGGGGAGAGGGACTGAAGCTTTCTTT.

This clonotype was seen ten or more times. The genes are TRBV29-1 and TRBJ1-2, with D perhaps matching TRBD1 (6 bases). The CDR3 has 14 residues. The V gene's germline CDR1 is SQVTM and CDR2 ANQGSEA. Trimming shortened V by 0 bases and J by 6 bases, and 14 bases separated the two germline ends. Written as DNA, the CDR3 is TGCAGCGTTGAAGATCTCGGTCCAGGGGATGGCTACACCTTC. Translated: CSVEDLGPGDGYTF.

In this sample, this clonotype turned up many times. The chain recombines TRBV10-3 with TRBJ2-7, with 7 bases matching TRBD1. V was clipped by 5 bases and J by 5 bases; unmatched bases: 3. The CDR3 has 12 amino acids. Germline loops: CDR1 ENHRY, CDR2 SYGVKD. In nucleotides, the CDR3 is TGTGCCATCAGTTCACAGGGGAACGAGCAGTACTTC. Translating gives CAISSQGNEQYF.

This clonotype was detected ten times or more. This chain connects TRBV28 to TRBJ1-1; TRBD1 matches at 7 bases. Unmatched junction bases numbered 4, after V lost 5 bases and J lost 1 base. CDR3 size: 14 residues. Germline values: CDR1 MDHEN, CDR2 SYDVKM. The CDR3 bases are TGTGCCAGCAGTCCAGGGGGGACGAACACTGAAGCTTTCTTT. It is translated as CASSPGGTNTEAFF. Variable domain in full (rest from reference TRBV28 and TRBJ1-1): DVKVTQSSRYLVKRTGEKVFLECVQDMDHENMFWYRQDPGLGLRLIYFSYDVKMKEKGDIPEGYSVSREKKERFSLILESASTNQTSMYLCASSPGGTNTEAFFGQGTRLTVV.

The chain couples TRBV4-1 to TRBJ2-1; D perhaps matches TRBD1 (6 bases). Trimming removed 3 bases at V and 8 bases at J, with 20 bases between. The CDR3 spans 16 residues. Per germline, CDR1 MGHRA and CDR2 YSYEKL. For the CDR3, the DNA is TGCGCCAGCAGCCACGAGGGTCGCAGGGGTATGGATGAGCAGTTCTTC. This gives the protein CASSHEGRRGMDEQFF.

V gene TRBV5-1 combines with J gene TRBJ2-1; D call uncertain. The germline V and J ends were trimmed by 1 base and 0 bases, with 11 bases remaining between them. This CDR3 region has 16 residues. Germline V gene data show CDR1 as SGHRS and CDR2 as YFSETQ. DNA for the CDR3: TGCGCCAGCAGCTTGACTGGCCTAAGCTCCTACAATGAGCAGTTCTTC. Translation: CASSLTGLSSYNEQFF. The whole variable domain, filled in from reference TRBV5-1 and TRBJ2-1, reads KAGVTQTPRYLIKTRGQQVTLSCSPISGHRSVSWYQQTPGQGLQFLFEYFSETQRNKGNFPGRFSGRQFSNSRSEMNVSTLELGDSALYLCASSLTGLSSYNEQFFGPGTRLTVL.

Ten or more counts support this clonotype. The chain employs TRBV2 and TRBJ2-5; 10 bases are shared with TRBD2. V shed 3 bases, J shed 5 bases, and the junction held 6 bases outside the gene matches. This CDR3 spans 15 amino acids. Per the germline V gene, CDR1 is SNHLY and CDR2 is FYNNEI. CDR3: CASSDSGGAQETQYF. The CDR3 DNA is TGTGCCAGCAGTGACAGCGGGGGGGCCCAGGAGACCCAGTACTTC.

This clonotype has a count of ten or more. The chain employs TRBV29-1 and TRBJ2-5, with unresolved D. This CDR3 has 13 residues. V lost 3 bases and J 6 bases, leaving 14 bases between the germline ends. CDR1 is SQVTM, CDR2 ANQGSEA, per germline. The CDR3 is CSVEPWTTQTQYF. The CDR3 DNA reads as TGCAGCGTTGAGCCGTGGACGACTCAGACCCAGTACTTC.

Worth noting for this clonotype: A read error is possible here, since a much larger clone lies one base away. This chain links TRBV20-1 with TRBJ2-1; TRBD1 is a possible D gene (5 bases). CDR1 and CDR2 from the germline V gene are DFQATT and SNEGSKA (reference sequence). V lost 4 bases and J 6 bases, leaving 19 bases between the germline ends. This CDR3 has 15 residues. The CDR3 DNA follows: TGCAGTGCTACCTGGGGCGTGAGCTCGTCCAATGAGCAGTTCTTC. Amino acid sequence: CSATWGVSSSNEQFF.

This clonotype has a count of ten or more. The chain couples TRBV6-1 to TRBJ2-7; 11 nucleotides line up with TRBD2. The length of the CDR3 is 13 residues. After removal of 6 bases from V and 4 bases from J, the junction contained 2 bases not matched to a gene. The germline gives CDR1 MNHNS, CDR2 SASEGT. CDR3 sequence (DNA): TGTGCCAGCAGGCCTAGCGGGAGGTACGAGCAGTACTTC. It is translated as CASRPSGRYEQYF.

The CDR3 protein is CSVEQGNTGELFF. For the CDR3, the DNA is TGCAGCGTTGAACAGGGGAACACCGGGGAGCTGTTTTTT. This chain joins TRBV29-1 and TRBJ2-2, with TRBD1 as a possible D gene (5 bases). V lost 2 bases and J lost 1, with 5 bases in between. The CDR3 covers 13 residues. CDR1 is SQVTM and CDR2 is ANQGSEA in the germline V gene.

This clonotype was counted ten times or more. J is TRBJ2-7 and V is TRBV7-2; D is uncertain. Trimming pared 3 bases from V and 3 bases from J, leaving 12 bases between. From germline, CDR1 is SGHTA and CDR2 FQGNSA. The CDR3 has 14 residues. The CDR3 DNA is TGTGCCAGCAGCTTTCTCCAAAAGGGCTACGAGCAGTACTTC. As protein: CASSFLQKGYEQYF.

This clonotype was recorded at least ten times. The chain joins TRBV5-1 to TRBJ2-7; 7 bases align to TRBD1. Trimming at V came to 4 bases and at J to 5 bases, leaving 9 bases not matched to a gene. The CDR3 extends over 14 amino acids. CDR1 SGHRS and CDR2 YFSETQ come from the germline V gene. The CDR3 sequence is CASSLRQGLHEQYF. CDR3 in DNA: TGCGCCAGCAGCCTAAGACAGGGTCTTCACGAGCAGTACTTC.

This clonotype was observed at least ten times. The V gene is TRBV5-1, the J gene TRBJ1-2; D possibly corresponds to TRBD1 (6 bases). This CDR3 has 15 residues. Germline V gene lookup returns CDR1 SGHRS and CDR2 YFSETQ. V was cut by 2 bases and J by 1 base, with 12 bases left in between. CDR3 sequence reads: CASSLQGEVNYGYTF. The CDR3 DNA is TGCGCCAGCAGCTTACAGGGCGAGGTTAACTATGGCTACACCTTC.

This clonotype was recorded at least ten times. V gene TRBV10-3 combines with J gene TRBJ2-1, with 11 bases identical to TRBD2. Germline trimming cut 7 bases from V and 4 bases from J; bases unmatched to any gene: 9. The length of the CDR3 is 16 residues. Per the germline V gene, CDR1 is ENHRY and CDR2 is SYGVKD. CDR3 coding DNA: TGTGCCATCACCGACCTAGCGGGGGGTAGTTACAATGAGCAGTTCTTC. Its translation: CAITDLAGGSYNEQFF.

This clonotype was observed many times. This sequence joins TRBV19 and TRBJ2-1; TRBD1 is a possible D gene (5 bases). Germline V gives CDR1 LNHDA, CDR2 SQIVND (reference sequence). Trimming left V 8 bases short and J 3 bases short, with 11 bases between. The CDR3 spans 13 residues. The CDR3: CASQPTDYNEQFF. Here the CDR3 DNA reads TGTGCCAGTCAACCGACAGACTACAATGAGCAGTTCTTC.

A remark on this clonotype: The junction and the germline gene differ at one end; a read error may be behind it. CDR3 in DNA: TGCGCCAGCAGCCCGGGGTTGAGCGGGGGGGCCCGTCATCACGAGCAATACTTC. This gives the protein CASSPGLSGGARHHEQYF. The V call is TRBV5-1, the J call TRBJ2-7; 10 bases are shared with TRBD2. This CDR3 has 18 amino acids. Germline V gene lookup returns CDR1 SGHRS and CDR2 YFSETQ.

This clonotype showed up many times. This CDR3 is CASNVWAGETQYF. The CDR3 DNA reads as TGTGCCAGCAACGTTTGGGCGGGGGAGACCCAGTACTTC. The chain carries TRBV6-1 and TRBJ2-5; TRBD2 might be the D (6 bases). In germline, CDR1 is MNHNS, CDR2 SASEGT. The CDR3 totals 13 residues. Trimming pared 7 bases from V and 5 bases from J, leaving 14 bases between.

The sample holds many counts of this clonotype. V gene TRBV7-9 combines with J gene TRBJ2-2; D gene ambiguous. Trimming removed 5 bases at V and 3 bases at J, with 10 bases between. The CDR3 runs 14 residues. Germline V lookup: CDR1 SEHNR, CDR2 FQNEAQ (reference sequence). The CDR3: CASSDPTDTGELFF. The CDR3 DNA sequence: TGTGCCAGCAGCGACCCGACGGACACCGGGGAGCTGTTTTTT.

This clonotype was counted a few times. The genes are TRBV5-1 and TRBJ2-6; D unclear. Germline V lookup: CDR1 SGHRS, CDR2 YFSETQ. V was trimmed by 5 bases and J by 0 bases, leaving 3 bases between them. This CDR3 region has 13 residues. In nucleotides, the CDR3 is TGCGCCAGCAGTACCTCTGGGGCCAACGTCCTGACTTTC. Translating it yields CASSTSGANVLTF.

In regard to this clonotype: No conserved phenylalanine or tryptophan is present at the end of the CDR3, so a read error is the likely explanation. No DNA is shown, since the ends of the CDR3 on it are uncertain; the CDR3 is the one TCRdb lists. This CDR3 reads CASSATGSLYGYL. The chain couples TRBV6-1 to TRBJ1-2; the table names TRBD1, a call not compared with the DNA. The CDR3 is 13 amino acids in total, end residues counted. The germline gives CDR1 MNHNS, CDR2 SASEGT.

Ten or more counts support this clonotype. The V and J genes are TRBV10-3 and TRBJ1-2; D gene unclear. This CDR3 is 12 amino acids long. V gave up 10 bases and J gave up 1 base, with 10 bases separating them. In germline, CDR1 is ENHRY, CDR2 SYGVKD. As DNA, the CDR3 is TGTGCCACCTTCGACAATAACTATGGCTACACCTTC. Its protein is CATFDNNYGYTF.

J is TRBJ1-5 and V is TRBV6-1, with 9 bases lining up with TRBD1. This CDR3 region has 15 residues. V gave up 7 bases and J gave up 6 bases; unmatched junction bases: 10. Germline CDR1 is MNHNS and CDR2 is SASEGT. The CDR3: CASIDGTGIGQPQHF. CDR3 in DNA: TGTGCCAGCATTGACGGGACAGGGATCGGTCAGCCCCAGCATTTT.

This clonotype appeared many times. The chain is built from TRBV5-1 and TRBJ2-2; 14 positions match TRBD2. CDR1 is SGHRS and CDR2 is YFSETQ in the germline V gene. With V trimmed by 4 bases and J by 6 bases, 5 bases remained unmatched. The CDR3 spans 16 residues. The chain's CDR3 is CASSEGLAGVPGELFF. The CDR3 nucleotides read TGCGCCAGCAGCGAGGGACTAGCGGGAGTTCCCGGGGAGCTGTTTTTT.